Each of the 15 T cell receptor beta chains below was sequenced from the same sample in a study of tissue T cells after allogeneic stem cell transplantation. Noted time point: mouse harvest day 7 after allogeneic transplant. The graft held 10^6 splenic CD5+ T cells and 10^7 T-cell-depleted bone marrow cells. Profiled with immunoSEQ multiplex PCR; TCRdb holds only in-frame clones, not every one. Of fewer than 2,500 clones listed, around 52% were seen once; the top ten hold approximately 24%. The sequenced material came from spleen. These TCRs come from a female BALB/c mouse given C57BL/6 T cells with graft-versus-host disease after an allogeneic hematopoietic cell transplant.

Concerning this clone itself: The genes are named according to mouse. Read sequence stops 1 residue before the CDR3 end, and the germline J gene provides the missing end. This sequence joins TRBV26 and TRBJ2-7; no firm D call. The CDR3 sequence is 11 residues long. Between the trimmed V and J ends, which lost 5 bases and 2 bases, there was a span of 4 bases. The germline gives CDR1 KGHPV, CDR2 FQNQEV (reference sequence). The chain's CDR3 is CASSDTYEQYF. The CDR3 bases that were read are TGTGCCAGCAGTGACACCTATGAACAGTAC.

This clone was seen once. Mouse gene names and germline throughout. Incomplete CDR3 DNA: TGTGCCAGCAGTCTGTATACAGGGGACACAGAAGTCTTC. Its protein is CASSLYTGDTEVF. From start to end, the CDR3 is CASSLYTGDTEVFF. This chain joins TRBV24 and TRBJ1-1; 7 nucleotides line up with TRBD1. Read sequence stops 1 residue before the CDR3 end, and the germline J gene provides the missing end. The V gene end was trimmed by 0 bases and the J gene end by 3 bases; junction bases not matched to a gene: 1. This CDR3 has 14 residues. Looked up from germline, CDR1 is KGHTA and CDR2 is FRNEEI.

A remark on this clone: Gene names are mouse gene names. The CDR3 end falls 1 residue outside the read, so it is completed with the germline J gene. The chain carries TRBV12-1 and TRBJ2-1, with TRBD2 identical over 8 bases. The CDR3 runs to 15 residues. The V gene end was trimmed by 0 bases and the J gene end by 3 bases; junction bases not matched to a gene: 3. Looked up from germline, CDR1 is SGHSN and CDR2 is HYEKVE. The CDR3: CASSLSGTGYAEQFF. Incomplete CDR3 DNA: TGTGCCAGCTCTCTCTCCGGGACTGGCTATGCTGAGCAGTTC.

To note about this clone: Genes here carry mouse names. The CDR3 end falls 1 residue outside the read, so it is completed with the germline J gene. The V gene is TRBV15, the J gene TRBJ2-3; D perhaps matches TRBD1 (7 bases). V dropped 2 bases and J dropped 3 bases, with 12 bases sitting between them. The CDR3 extends over 15 amino acids. Germline CDR1 reads SGHND; CDR2 reads FRSKSL. This CDR3 is CASSLQGGGAETLYF. CDR3 DNA, as far as it was read: TGTGCCAGCAGTTTACAGGGGGGAGGGGCAGAAACGCTGTAT.

Comment on this clone: Gene labels here are mouse ones. The CDR3 end lies 1 residue beyond the end of the read and is filled in from the germline J gene. The chain couples TRBV13-1 to TRBJ1-1; possible D gene TRBD1, 6 bases. CDR1 is NSHNY and CDR2 is SYGAGN in the germline V gene. Trimming took 2 bases from V and 11 from J, leaving 10 bases between them. The CDR3 length is 11 residues. CDR3 bases read: TGTGCCAGCAGTGAAAGGGGGGGGGTCTTC. Its translation: CASSERGGVF. The full CDR3 reads CASSERGGVFF.

About this clone itself: Genes and germline come from the mouse. Sequencing ends 1 residue short of the CDR3 end; the germline J gene provides the rest. This sequence joins TRBV3 and TRBJ2-3, with a tentative D call TRBD2 (6 bases). V was pared by 1 base and J by 1 base, with 9 bases between. CDR1 and CDR2 from the germline V gene are SNHLY and FYNGKV (reference sequence). There are 15 residues in the CDR3. The CDR3 region is CASSLDYWGAETLYF. The CDR3 DNA, read in part, is TGTGCCAGCAGCTTAGATTACTGGGGTGCAGAAACGCTGTAT.

About this clone: The genes are named according to mouse. The read comes to an end 1 residue before the CDR3 does, leaving the germline J gene to fill in the end. The chain couples TRBV5 to TRBJ2-5; 10 positions match TRBD2. With 4 bases clipped from V and 2 bases from J, the junction kept 0 bases outside the gene matches. The length of the CDR3 is 14 residues. From germline, CDR1 is LGHNA and CDR2 YNLKQL (reference sequence). Partial CDR3 DNA: TGTGCCAGCAGCCGACTGGGGGGCCAAGACACCCAGTAC. Amino acids: CASSRLGGQDTQY. The whole CDR3 sequence reads CASSRLGGQDTQYF.

This clone has more than one count but fewer than ten. The genes and germline here are from mouse. The observed sequence ends 1 residue before the CDR3 terminus, with the missing tail filled in from the germline J gene. The V gene is TRBV16, the J gene TRBJ2-4; no reliable D call. With 1 base removed from V and 3 bases from J, the gap between germline ends came to 2 bases. The germline V gene has CDR1 SGHSA and CDR2 FRNQAP. This CDR3 has 12 amino acids. The CDR3 sequence: CASSLVQNTLYF. CDR3 DNA (partial): TGTGCAAGCAGCTTAGTACAAAACACCTTGTAC.

A note on this clone: Genes and germline come from the mouse. The read ends 1 residue early relative to the CDR3; the germline J gene fills the gap. The chain uses TRBV26 and TRBJ1-5; 11 bases match TRBD1. Germline V gene data show CDR1 as KGHPV and CDR2 as FQNQEV (reference sequence). The CDR3 is made up of 15 amino acids. J gave up 3 bases and V 6 bases, and 4 bases lay outside the gene matches. CDR3 amino acids: CASSPDRGRNQAPLF. CDR3 bases read: TGTGCCAGCAGCCCGGACAGGGGGCGCAACCAGGCTCCGCTT.

As regards this clone: Genes here carry mouse names. The read ends 1 residue before the CDR3 terminus; that terminus is restored from the germline J gene. The V call is TRBV1, the J call TRBJ1-3; D remains ambiguous. This CDR3 region has 14 residues. In germline, CDR1 is NSQYPW, CDR2 LRSPGD (reference sequence). V was cut by 0 bases and J by 1 base, with 4 bases left in between. CDR3 bases read: TGCACCTGCAGTGCAGACCAGTCTGGAAATACGCTCTAT. Protein: CTCSADQSGNTLY. The whole CDR3 region reads CTCSADQSGNTLYF.

About this clone itself: Gene names are mouse gene names. Sequencing ends 1 residue short of the CDR3 end; the germline J gene provides the rest. The genes are TRBV4 and TRBJ2-1; D tentatively reads TRBD1 or TRBD2 (5 bases each). The V end was cut by 3 bases, the J end by 1 base, with 7 bases between. Germline V gene sequence: CDR1 LGHDT, CDR2 YNNKQL (reference sequence). The CDR3 extends over 14 amino acids. CDR3 loop: CASSYRDNYAEQFF. The covered CDR3 bases are TGTGCCAGCAGCTACAGGGACAACTATGCTGAGCAGTTC.

Only one count was recorded for this clone. Any gene name here is a mouse gene name. The observed sequence ends 1 residue before the CDR3 terminus, with the missing tail filled in from the germline J gene. The rearrangement joins TRBV3 to TRBJ2-3, with no clear D. Germline V gene data show CDR1 as SNHLY and CDR2 as FYNGKV (reference sequence). CDR3 length equals 14 residues. Trimming took 3 bases from V and 0 from J, leaving 7 bases between them. The CDR3 is CASSLTFSAETLYF. The CDR3 bases that were read are TGTGCCAGCAGCTTGACTTTTAGTGCAGAAACGCTGTAT.

This clone is a singleton in its sample. Gene labels here are mouse ones. The CDR3 is cut off 1 residue early in the read; its end comes from the germline J gene. The rearrangement uses TRBV2 and TRBJ2-3, with TRBD2 matching over 13 bases. The germline CDR1 and CDR2 sequences are LGHNA and YSYQKL. Trimming cost V 4 bases and J 3 bases; bases outside gene matches: 1. This CDR3 is built from 15 residues. CDR3 in amino acids: CASSPDWGGAETLYF. CDR3 bases read: TGTGCCAGCAGCCCGGACTGGGGGGGCGCAGAAACGCTGTAT.

This clone was picked up a small number of times. Germline and genes: mouse. CDR3 sequence: CASTWGGRAETLYF. CDR3 bases read: TGTGCCAGCACTTGGGGGGGGCGTGCAGAAACGCTGTAT. The rearrangement uses TRBV26 and TRBJ2-3; 8 bases line up with TRBD2. The observed sequence ends 1 residue before the CDR3 terminus, with the missing tail filled in from the germline J gene. The CDR3 sequence is 14 residues long. From germline, CDR1 is KGHPV and CDR2 FQNQEV (reference sequence). V shed 7 bases, J shed 1 base, and the junction held 4 bases outside the gene matches.

As to this clone: Gene names are mouse gene names. The CDR3 sequence: CASSRGAGAETLYF. CDR3 DNA, as far as it was read: TGTGCCAGCAGTCGGGGGGCTGGTGCAGAAACGCTGTAT. The chain is built from TRBV26 and TRBJ2-3; the D gene is possibly TRBD2 (7 bases). The read ends 1 residue early relative to the CDR3; the germline J gene fills the gap. The V end was cut by 4 bases, the J end by 1 base, with 9 bases between. The CDR3 has 14 amino acids. Germline V gives CDR1 KGHPV, CDR2 FQNQEV (reference sequence).